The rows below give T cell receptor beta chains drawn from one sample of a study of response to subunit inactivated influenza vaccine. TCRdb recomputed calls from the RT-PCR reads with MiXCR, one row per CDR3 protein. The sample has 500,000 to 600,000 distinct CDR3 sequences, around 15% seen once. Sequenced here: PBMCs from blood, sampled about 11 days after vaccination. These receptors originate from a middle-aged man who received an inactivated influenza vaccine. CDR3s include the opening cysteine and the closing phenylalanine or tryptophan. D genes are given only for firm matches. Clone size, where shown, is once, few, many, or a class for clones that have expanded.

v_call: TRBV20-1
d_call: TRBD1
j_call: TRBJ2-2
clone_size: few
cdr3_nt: TGCAGTGCTCCGAGGGGGCTGGACGGGGAGCTGTTTTTT
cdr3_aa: CSAPRGLDGELFF

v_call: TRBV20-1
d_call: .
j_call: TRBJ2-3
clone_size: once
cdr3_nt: TGCAGTGCCCAGCCCGGTCCGGATACGCAGTATTTT
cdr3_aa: CSAQPGPDTQYF

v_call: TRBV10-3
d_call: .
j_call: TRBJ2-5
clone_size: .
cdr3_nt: TGTGCCATCAGTTTCCAGCAAGAGACCCAGTACTTC
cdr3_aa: CAISFQQETQYF

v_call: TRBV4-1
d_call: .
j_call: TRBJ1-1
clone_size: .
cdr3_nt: TGCGCCAGCAGCCTCGGAGGGGTGGGCACTGAAGCTTTCTTT
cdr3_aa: CASSLGGVGTEAFF

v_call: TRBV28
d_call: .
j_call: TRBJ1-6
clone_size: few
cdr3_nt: TGTGCCAGCAGAGGGGACTACAATTCACCCCTCCACTTT
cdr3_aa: CASRGDYNSPLHF

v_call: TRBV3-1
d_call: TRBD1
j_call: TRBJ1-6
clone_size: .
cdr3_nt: TGTGCCACTCAGGGACAGGGGGCAAGATCACCCCTCCACTTT
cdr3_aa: CATQGQGARSPLHF

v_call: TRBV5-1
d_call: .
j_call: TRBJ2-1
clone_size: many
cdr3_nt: TGCGCCAGCAGCTTGGCCCCCAGGGGCGGGTACAATGAGCAGTTCTTC
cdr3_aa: CASSLAPRGGYNEQFF

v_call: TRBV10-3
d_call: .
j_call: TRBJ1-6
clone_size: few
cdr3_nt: TGTGCCATCAGTGAGTCGATGGGGGCTAGATCACCCCTCCACTTT
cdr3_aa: CAISESMGARSPLHF

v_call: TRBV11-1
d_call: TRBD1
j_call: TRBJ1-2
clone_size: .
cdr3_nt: TGTGCCAGCAGCTTAGGGACAGGGGATGAGAAAAGCGCGGGAGGCTACACCTTC
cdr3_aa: CASSLGTGDEKSAGGYTF

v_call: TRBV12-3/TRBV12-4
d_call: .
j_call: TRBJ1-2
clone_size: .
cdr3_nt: TGTGCCAGCAGTTTATCCAGACGAGACCTCTATGGCTACACCTTC
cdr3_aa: CASSLSRRDLYGYTF

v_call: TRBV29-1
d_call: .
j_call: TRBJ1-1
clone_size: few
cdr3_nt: TGCAGCGTCAGACGAGGAATGAACACTGAAGCTTTCTTT
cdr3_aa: CSVRRGMNTEAFF

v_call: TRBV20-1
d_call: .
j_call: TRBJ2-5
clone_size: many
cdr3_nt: TGCAGTGCTACCGACACCGCACAAGAGACCCAGTACTTC
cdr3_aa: CSATDTAQETQYF

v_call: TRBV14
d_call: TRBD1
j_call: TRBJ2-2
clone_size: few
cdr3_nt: TGTGCCAGCAAGGCAGGGGGCACCGGGGAGCTGTTTTTT
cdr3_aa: CASKAGGTGELFF

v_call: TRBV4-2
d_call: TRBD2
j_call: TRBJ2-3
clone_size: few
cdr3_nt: TGTGCCAGCAGCCAATCACTAGCGGGGGGTCCCATTAGCACAGATACGCAGTATTTT
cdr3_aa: CASSQSLAGGPISTDTQYF

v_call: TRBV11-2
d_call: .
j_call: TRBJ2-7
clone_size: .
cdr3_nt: TGTGCCAGCAGCGCAGGGACGGACCGTTACGAGCAGTACTTC
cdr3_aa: CASSAGTDRYEQYF

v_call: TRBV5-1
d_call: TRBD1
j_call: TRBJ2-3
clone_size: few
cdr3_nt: TGCGCCAGCAGCCCAGGGGTGACAGGGGATGGCACAGATACGCAGTATTTT
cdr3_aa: CASSPGVTGDGTDTQYF

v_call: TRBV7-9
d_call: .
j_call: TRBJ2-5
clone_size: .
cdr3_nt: TGTGCCAGCAGTTCAGAGGGGGGCCCGGAGACCCAGTACTTC
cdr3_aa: CASSSEGGPETQYF

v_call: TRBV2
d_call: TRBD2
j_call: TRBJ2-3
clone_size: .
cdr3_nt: TGTGCCAGCAGTGAAGCAGCAGCGGGGAGGACGAAAGATACGCAGTATTTT
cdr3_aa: CASSEAAAGRTKDTQYF

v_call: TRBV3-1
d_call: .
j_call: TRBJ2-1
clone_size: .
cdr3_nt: TGTGCCAGCCTGAAGGGGGACATCTCCTACAATGAGCAGTTCTTC
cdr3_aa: CASLKGDISYNEQFF

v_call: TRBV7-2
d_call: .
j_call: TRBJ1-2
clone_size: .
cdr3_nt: TGTGCCAGCAACGGGGGCAGCAACTATGGCTACACCTTC
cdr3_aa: CASNGGSNYGYTF

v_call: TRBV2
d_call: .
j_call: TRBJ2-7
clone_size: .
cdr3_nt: TGTGCCAGCAGTGAAAGGCCACAGGAAGCTTACGAGCAGTACTTC
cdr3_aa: CASSERPQEAYEQYF

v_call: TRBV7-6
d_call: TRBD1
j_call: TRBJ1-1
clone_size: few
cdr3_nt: TGTGCCAGCAGCTTAGCGGGGACAGGGCCACCTGAAGCTTTCTTT
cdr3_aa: CASSLAGTGPPEAFF

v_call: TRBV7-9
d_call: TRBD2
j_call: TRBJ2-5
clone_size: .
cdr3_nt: TGTGCCAGCAGCACGCGGACTAGTGGAGAGACCCAGTACTTC
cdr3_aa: CASSTRTSGETQYF

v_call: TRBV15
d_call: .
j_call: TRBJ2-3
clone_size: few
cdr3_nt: TGTGCCACCAGCCTGTGGGCAGATCGCACAGATACGCAGTATTTT
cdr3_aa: CATSLWADRTDTQYF

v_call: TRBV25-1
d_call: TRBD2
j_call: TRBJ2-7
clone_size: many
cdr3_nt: TGTGCCAGCAGTGGTCTAGCGGGAGGAACGGGCGAGCAGTACTTC
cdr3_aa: CASSGLAGGTGEQYF

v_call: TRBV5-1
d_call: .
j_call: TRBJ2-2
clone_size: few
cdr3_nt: TGCGCCAGCAGCTTGGCCGAAGGGACGAACACCGGGGAGCTGTTTTTT
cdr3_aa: CASSLAEGTNTGELFF

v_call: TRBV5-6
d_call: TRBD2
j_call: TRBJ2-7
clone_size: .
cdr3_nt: TGTGCCAGCGCTCTAGCGGGCCTCTCCTACGAGCAGTACTTC
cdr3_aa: CASALAGLSYEQYF

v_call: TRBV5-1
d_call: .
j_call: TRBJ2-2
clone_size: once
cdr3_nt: TGCGCCAGCAACTTAATGCCCGGGGAGCTGTTTTTT
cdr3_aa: CASNLMPGELFF

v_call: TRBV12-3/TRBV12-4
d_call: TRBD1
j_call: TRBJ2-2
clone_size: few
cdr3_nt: TGTGCCAGCAGTCGGACAGGGGGTAGTGGCACCGGGGAGCTGTTTTTT
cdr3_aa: CASSRTGGSGTGELFF

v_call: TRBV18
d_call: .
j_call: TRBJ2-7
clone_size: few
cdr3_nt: TGTGCCAGCTCACCATTGAGGGCAACCTACGAGCAGTACTTC
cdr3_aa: CASSPLRATYEQYF

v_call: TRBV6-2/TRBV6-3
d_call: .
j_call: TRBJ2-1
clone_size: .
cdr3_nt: TGTGCCAGCAGTGCCCGGGACTCCAATGAGCAGTTCTTC
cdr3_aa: CASSARDSNEQFF

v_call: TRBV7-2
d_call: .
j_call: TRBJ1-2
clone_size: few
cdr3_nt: TGTGCCAGCAGCCCAGCCCCGGATAACTATGGCTACACCTTC
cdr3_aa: CASSPAPDNYGYTF

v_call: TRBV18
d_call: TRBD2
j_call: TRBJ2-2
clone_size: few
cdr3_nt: TGTGCCAGCTCACCACCTCGGCTAGCGGGGGAGCCGTCGGGGGAGCTGTTTTTT
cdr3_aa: CASSPPRLAGEPSGELFF

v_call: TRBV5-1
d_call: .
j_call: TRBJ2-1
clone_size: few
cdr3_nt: TGCGCCAGCAGCTTGCGGGGTCTCGGGAACTTGGTCTACAATGAGCAGTTCTTC
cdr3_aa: CASSLRGLGNLVYNEQFF

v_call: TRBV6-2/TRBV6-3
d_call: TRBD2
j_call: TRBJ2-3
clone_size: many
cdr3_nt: TGTGCCAGCAGTAACCCCGGGACTAGCGGGAGGGTCGCGCAGTATTTT
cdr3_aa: CASSNPGTSGRVAQYF